The 13 T cell receptor beta chains in this list originate from one sample, sequenced in a study of cytomegalovirus exposure and HLA in healthy donors. TCRdb's table, derived via immunoSEQ multiplex PCR, lists solely in-frame clones and lacks some. The sample has roughly 280,000 clones, 80% to 90% seen once. The sequencing sample was made of PBMCs. These receptor sequences come from a woman under 30 in good health and CMV-seronegative.

The chain employs TRBV9 and TRBJ1-2; 10 nucleotides align to TRBD1. CDR1 and CDR2 from the germline V gene are SGDLS and YYNGEE. This CDR3 has 14 amino acids. V trimming: 3 bases; J trimming: 3 bases; junction bases outside the gene matches: 2. The chain's CDR3 is CASSAGTGDYGYTF. The CDR3 coding sequence is TGTGCCAGCAGCGCCGGGACAGGGGACTATGGCTACACCTTC.

The chain combines TRBV7-9 with TRBJ2-1, with 7 nucleotides matching TRBD1. V lost 4 bases to trimming and J lost 3 bases; unmatched junction nucleotides: 6. CDR1 is SEHNR, CDR2 FQNEAQ, per germline (reference sequence). The CDR3 contains 15 residues. CDR3 DNA: TGTGCCAGCAGCTCTACAGGGGTTCACTACAATGAGCAGTTCTTC. It translates to CASSSTGVHYNEQFF.

V usage is TRBV30 and J usage is TRBJ2-2; 7 nucleotides agree with TRBD1. The CDR3 extends over 15 amino acids. The V gene end was trimmed by 4 bases and the J gene end by 2 bases; junction bases not matched to a gene: 7. Looked up from germline, CDR1 is GTSNPN and CDR2 is SVGIG (reference sequence). CDR3 protein: CAWIRTGANTGELFF. CDR3 bases: TGTGCCTGGATCCGGACAGGAGCCAACACCGGGGAGCTGTTTTTT.

This rearrangement joins TRBV6-6 to TRBJ1-5; unclear D gene. Trimming shortened V by 6 bases and J by 4 bases, and 16 bases separated the two germline ends. There are 15 residues in the CDR3. Germline values: CDR1 MNHNY, CDR2 SVGAGI (reference sequence). The CDR3 here is CASRSHGGSNQPQHF. DNA of the CDR3: TGTGCCAGCAGATCCCACGGAGGTTCTAATCAGCCCCAGCATTTT.

This rearrangement joins TRBV18 to TRBJ2-1; 7 positions agree with TRBD1. Germline assignment: CDR1 KGHSH and CDR2 LQKENI. The CDR3 is 14 amino acids. V was pared by 4 bases and J by 7 bases, with 7 bases of the junction left unmatched. CDR3 residues: CASSLTTGWNEQFF. The CDR3 DNA reads TGTGCCAGCTCACTAACGACAGGGTGGAATGAGCAGTTCTTC. The complete variable domain, with remaining parts taken from reference TRBV18 and TRBJ2-1, reads NAGVMQNPRHLVRRRGQEARLRCSPMKGHSHVYWYRQLPEEGLKFMVYLQKENIIDESGMPKERFSAEFPKEGPSILRIQQVVRGDSAAYFCASSLTTGWNEQFFGPGTRLTVL.

V and J are TRBV9 and TRBJ1-1; 8 bases are a match to TRBD1. The germline V gene encodes CDR1 SGDLS and CDR2 YYNGEE. V lost 3 bases and J lost 7; bases outside the gene matches: 5. This CDR3 comprises 13 residues. CDR3 DNA: TGTGCCAGCAGCGACACAGGGGGGATTGAAGCTTTCTTT. Translation gives CASSDTGGIEAFF.

This clone was detected a few times. Written as DNA, the CDR3 is TGTGCCAGCAGTGACGCGGGCCCATCTAATGAAAAACTGTTTTTT. Its protein is CASSDAGPSNEKLFF. The chain combines TRBV25-1 with TRBJ1-4, with D hard to call. Trimming stripped 3 bases from V and 3 bases from J, with 11 bases between. CDR3 length equals 15 residues. Per the germline V gene, CDR1 is MGHDK and CDR2 is SYGVNS. Variable domain in full (rest from reference TRBV25-1 and TRBJ1-4): EADIYQTPRYLVIGTGKKITLECSQTMGHDKMYWYQQDPGMELHLIHYSYGVNSTEKGDLSSESTVSRIRTEHFPLTLESARPSHTSQYLCASSDAGPSNEKLFFGSGTQLSVL.

The CDR3 region is CAISAVPGQGLNTEAFF. CDR3 nucleotide sequence: TGTGCCATCAGTGCCGTCCCGGGACAGGGGTTGAACACTGAAGCTTTCTTT. V gene TRBV10-3 combines with J gene TRBJ1-1, with 10 bases identical to TRBD1. CDR1 ENHRY and CDR2 SYGVKD come from the germline V gene. V shed 4 bases and J 0 bases; nucleotides not matched to a gene: 8. The CDR3 runs to 17 residues.

The chain links TRBV29-1 to TRBJ2-3; tentative D call: TRBD1 (5 bases). The V end was cut by 1 base, the J end by 11 bases, with 16 bases between. CDR3 length: 13 residues. The germline V gene has CDR1 SQVTM and CDR2 ANQGSEA. The CDR3 region is CSVEGVGPQGQYF. Written as DNA, the CDR3 is TGCAGCGTTGAAGGAGTCGGCCCCCAGGGGCAGTATTTT.

J is TRBJ1-2 and V is TRBV6-1, with D possibly TRBD1 on 6 matching bases. V lost 6 bases, J lost 4 bases, and 9 bases lay in between. This CDR3 region has 12 residues. Germline values: CDR1 MNHNS, CDR2 SASEGT. The CDR3: CASSEDSYGYTF. In DNA form, the CDR3 reads TGTGCCAGCAGCGAGGACAGCTATGGCTACACCTTC.

The rearrangement links TRBV14 to TRBJ1-2; D unclear. The CDR3 loop spans 14 amino acids. Per germline, CDR1 SGHDN and CDR2 FVKESK. Trimming removed 4 bases from V and 4 bases from J, with 13 bases in between. The CDR3 spells CASSPQVKPYGYTF. The CDR3 nucleotides read TGTGCCAGCAGCCCCCAGGTGAAGCCCTATGGCTACACCTTC.

The chain has TRBV11-3 and TRBJ2-7, with 9 bases matching TRBD1. The CDR3 runs 15 residues. The V gene's germline CDR1 is SGHNT and CDR2 YENEEA. V lost 5 bases and J lost 2; bases outside the gene matches: 7. CDR3 region: CASSLRGTGPYEQYF. Here the CDR3 DNA reads TGTGCCAGCAGCCTTAGAGGGACAGGGCCCTACGAGCAGTACTTC.

The rearrangement uses TRBV7-3 and TRBJ2-3; tentative D call: TRBD1 (6 bases). The germline CDR1 and CDR2 sequences are SGHTA and FQGTGA. The CDR3 contains 15 residues. V was cut by 3 bases and J by 0 bases, with 10 bases left in between. CDR3 loop: CASSFRTASTDTQYF. The CDR3 DNA sequence: TGTGCCAGCAGCTTTAGGACAGCTAGCACAGATACGCAGTATTTT.